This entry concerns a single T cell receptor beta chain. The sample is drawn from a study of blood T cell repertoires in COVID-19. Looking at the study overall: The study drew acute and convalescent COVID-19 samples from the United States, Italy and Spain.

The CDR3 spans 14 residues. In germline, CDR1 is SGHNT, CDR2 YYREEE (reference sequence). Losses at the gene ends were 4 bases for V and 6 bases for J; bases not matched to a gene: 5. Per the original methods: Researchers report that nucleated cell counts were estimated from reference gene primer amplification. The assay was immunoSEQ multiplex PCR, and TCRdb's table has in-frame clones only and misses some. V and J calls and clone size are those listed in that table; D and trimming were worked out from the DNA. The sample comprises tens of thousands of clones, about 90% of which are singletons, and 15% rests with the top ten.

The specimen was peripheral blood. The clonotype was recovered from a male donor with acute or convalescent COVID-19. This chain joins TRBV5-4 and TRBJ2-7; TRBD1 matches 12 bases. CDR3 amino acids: CASSTPGQGAEQYF. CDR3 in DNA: TGTGCCAGCAGCACGCCGGGACAGGGGGCCGAGCAGTACTTC.